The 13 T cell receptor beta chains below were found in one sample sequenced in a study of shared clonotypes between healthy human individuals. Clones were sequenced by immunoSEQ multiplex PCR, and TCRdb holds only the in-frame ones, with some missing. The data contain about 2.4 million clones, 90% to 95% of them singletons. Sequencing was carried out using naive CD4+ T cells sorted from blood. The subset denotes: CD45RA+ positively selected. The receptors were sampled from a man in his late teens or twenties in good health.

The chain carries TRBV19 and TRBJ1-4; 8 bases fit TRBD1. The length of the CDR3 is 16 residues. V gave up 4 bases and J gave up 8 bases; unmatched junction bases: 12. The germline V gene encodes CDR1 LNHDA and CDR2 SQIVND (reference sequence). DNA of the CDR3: TGTGCCAGTAGTACCACGAGTCGGACAGGGAAAGAAAAACTGTTTTTT. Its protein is CASSTTSRTGKEKLFF.

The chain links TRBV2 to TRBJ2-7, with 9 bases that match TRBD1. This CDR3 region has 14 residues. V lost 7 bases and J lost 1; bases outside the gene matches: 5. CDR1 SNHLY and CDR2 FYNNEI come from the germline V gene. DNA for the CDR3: TGTGCCAGCACCTTGACAGGGGGATCCTACGAGCAGTACTTC. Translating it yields CASTLTGGSYEQYF.

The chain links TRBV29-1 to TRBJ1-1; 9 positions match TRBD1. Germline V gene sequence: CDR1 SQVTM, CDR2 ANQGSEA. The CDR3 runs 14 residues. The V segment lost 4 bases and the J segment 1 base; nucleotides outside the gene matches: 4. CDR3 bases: TGCAGCGTTGGGGCGGACAGGGGGAACACTGAAGCTTTCTTT. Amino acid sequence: CSVGADRGNTEAFF.

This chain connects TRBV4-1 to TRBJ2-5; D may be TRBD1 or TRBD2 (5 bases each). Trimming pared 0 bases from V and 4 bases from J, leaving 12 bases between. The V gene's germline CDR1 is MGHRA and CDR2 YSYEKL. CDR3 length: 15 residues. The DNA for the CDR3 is TGCGCCAGCAGCCAAGATCACCGGGACGGAGAGACCCAGTACTTC. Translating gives CASSQDHRDGETQYF.

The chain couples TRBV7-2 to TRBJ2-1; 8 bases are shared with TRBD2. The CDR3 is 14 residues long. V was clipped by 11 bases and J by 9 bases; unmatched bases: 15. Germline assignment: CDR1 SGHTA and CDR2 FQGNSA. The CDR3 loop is CACTSGPLLGEQFF. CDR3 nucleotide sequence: TGTGCCTGTACTAGCGGCCCCCTTCTGGGTGAGCAGTTCTTC.

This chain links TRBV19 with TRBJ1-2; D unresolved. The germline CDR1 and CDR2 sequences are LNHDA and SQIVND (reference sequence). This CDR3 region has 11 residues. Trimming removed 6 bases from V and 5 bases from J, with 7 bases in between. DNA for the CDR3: TGTGCCAGTAGGGCAGAGTATGGCTACACCTTC. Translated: CASRAEYGYTF. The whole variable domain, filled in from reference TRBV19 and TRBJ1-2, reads DGGITQSPKYLFRKEGQNVTLSCEQNLNHDAMYWYRQDPGQGLRLIYYSQIVNDFQKGDIAEGYSVSREKKESFPLTVTSAQKNPTAFYLCASRAEYGYTFGSGTRLTVV.

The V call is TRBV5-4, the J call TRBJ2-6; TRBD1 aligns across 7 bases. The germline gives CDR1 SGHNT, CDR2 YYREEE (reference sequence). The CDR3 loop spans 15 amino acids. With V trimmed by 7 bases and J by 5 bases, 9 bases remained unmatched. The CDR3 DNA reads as TGTGCCAGCGGATGGACAGGCCCTAGGGCCAACGTCCTGACTTTC. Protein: CASGWTGPRANVLTF.

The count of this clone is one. CDR3 nucleotide sequence: TGTGCCAGCAGTGAGGGACAGGGGGCCCACGAGCAGTACTTC. Its translation is CASSEGQGAHEQYF. The chain couples TRBV2 to TRBJ2-7, with TRBD1 matching over 12 bases. Germline V gene sequence: CDR1 SNHLY, CDR2 FYNNEI. CDR3 length: 14 amino acids. Trimming removed 3 bases from V and 5 bases from J; junction bases left unmatched: 2. Complete variable domain (other parts from reference TRBV2 and TRBJ2-7): EPEVTQTPSHQVTQMGQEVILRCVPISNHLYFYWYRQILGQKVEFLVSFYNNEISEKSEIFDDQFSVERPDGSNFTLKIRSTKLEDSAMYFCASSEGQGAHEQYFGPGTRLTVT.

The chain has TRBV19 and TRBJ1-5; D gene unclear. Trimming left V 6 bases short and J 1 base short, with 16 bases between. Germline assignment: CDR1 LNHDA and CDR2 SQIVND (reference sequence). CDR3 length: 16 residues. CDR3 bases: TGTGCCAGTAGACTCACACGGACGGAGAGCAATCAGCCCCAGCATTTT. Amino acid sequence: CASRLTRTESNQPQHF.

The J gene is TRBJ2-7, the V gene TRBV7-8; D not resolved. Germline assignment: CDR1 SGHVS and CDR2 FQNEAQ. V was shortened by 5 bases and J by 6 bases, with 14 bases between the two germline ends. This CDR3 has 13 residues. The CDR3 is CASSVRIRTEQYF. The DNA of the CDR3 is TGTGCCAGCAGCGTAAGGATTAGGACCGAGCAGTACTTC. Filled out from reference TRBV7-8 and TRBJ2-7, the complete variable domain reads GAGVSQSPRYKVAKRGQDVALRCDPISGHVSLFWYQQALGQGPEFLTYFQNEAQLDKSGLPSDRFFAERPEGSVSTLKIQRTQQEDSAVYLCASSVRIRTEQYFGPGTRLTVT.

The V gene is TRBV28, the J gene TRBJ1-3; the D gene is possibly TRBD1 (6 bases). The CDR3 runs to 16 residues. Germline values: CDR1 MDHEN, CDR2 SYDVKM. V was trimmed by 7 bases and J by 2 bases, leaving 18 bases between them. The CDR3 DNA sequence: TGTGCCAGCAAACCTTTTAGTGGGACAACTGGAAACACCATATATTTT. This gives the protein CASKPFSGTTGNTIYF.

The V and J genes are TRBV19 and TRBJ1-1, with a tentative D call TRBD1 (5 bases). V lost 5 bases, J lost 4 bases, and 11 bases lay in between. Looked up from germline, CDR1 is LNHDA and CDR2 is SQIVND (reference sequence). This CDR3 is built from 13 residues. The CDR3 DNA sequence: TGTGCCAGTAGTTGGGGGAGAGGCACTGAAGCTTTCTTT. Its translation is CASSWGRGTEAFF. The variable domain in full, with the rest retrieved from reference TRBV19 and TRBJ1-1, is DGGITQSPKYLFRKEGQNVTLSCEQNLNHDAMYWYRQDPGQGLRLIYYSQIVNDFQKGDIAEGYSVSREKKESFPLTVTSAQKNPTAFYLCASSWGRGTEAFFGQGTRLTVV.

The CDR3 DNA is TGTGCCAGCAGCAAAGTAGTGAGCGAGAGTGAGCAGTTCTTC. Translation: CASSKVVSESEQFF. The chain couples TRBV21-1 to TRBJ2-1; the table calls TRBD2, which could not be checked here. TRBV21-1 is a known pseudogene. The CDR3 extends over 14 amino acids.